This T cell receptor beta chain was observed in a study of shared clonotypes between healthy human individuals. Overall study results and limits: Naive subsets typically showed greater estimated richness than memory subsets.

It was about 210 ng DNA, 33,000 or so T cell genomes, that sorted-subset replicate PCRs used. Per the original methods: Filtering differed since immunoSEQ provided only junctions, with no quality scores. Sequencing was performed with immunoSEQ multiplex PCR; in TCRdb, only in-frame clones are kept and a portion is missing. V and J calls plus clone size are reproduced from that table; the DNA served to infer D and trimming. This sample has some 1,600,000 clones, with approximately 98% found just once. CD4+ cells yielded CD45RA+ naive and CD45RA-negative memory subsets. Details on this clone: Its target is unknown.

Trimming at V came to 3 bases and at J to 5 bases, leaving 14 bases not matched to a gene. The germline gives CDR1 SGHDT, CDR2 YYEEEE. CDR3 length equals 19 residues. The chain carries TRBV5-6 and TRBJ2-2, with TRBD1 matching over 12 bases. The receptor comes from a man aged 30-40 years in good health. Sequencing was performed on naive CD4+ T cells sorted from blood. Described subset: CD45RA+ positively selected. The CDR3 here is CASSSRPGQGAWWTGELFF. The CDR3 nucleotides read TGTGCCAGCAGCTCCCGACCGGGACAGGGGGCTTGGTGGACCGGGGAGCTGTTTTTT.